This record covers a single TCR beta chain. The data stem from a study of CD8+ T cells in alopecia areata. Treatment of the sample: oral pan-JAK inhibitor, 5-10 mg twice daily. Obtained from alopecia areata patients were lesional scalp punch biopsies along with peripheral blood. Sequencing templates came from extracted RNA that was reverse transcribed into cDNA. Generated by immunoSEQ multiplex PCR, the TCRdb table keeps only in-frame clones and is missing some. The table includes under 150,000 clones, about half detected once. The sequence came from a human donor with alopecia areata. Sequencing used CD4+ T cells sorted from blood, obtained at week 4, from a patient treated with tofacitinib.

CDR3 DNA sequence: TGTGCCAGCAGCCTTGGACAAGGGGGTGGCATTCAGTACTTC. This codes for CASSLGQGGGIQYF. This rearrangement joins TRBV7-2 to TRBJ2-4; D is possibly TRBD1 (6 bases). Trimming shortened V by 5 bases and J by 9 bases, and 17 bases separated the two germline ends. This CDR3 contains 14 residues. CDR1 is SGHTA and CDR2 is FQGNSA in the germline V gene.